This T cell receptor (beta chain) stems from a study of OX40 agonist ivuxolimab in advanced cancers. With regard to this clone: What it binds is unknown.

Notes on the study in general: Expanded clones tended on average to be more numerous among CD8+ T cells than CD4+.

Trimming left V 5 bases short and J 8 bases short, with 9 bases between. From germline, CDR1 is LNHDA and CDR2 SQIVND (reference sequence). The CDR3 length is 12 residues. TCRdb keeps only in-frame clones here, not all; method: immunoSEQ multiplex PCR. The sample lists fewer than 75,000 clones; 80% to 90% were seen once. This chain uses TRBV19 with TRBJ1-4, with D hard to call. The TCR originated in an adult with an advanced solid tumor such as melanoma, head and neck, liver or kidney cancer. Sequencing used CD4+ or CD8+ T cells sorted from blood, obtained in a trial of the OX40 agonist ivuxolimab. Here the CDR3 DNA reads TGTGCCAGTAGTCCTCCCTTGGAAAAACTGTTTTTT. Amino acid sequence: CASSPPLEKLFF.